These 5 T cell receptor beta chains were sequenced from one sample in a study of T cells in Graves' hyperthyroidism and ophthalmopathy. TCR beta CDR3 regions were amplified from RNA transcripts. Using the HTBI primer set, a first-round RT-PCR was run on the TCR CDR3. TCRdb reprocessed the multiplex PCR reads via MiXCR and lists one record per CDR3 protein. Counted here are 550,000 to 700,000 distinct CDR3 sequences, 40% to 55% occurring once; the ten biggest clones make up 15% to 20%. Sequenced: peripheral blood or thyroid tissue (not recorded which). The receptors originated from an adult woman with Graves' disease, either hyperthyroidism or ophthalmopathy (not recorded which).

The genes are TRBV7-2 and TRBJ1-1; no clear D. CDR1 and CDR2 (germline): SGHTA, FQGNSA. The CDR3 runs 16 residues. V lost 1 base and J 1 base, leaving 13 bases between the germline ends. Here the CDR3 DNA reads TGTGCCAGCAGCTTAGGGACCCGGTTAGGGAACACTGAAGCTTTCTTT. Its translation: CASSLGTRLGNTEAFF.

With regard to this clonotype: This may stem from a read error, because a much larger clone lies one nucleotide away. Here the CDR3 DNA reads TGTGCCATCAGGGTTGGCGGAGAAGCCTACGAGCAGTACTTC. Translating gives CAIRVGGEAYEQYF. The rearrangement joins TRBV10-3 to TRBJ2-7, with D unclear. V lost 6 bases and J lost 2, with 14 bases in between. The germline V gene has CDR1 ENHRY and CDR2 SYGVKD. CDR3 size: 14 residues.

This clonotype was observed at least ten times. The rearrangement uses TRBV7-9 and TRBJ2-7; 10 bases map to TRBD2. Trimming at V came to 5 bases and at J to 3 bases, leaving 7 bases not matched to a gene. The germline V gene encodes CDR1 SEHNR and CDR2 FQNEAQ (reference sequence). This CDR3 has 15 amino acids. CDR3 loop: CASSQVTSGNYEQYF. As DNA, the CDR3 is TGTGCCAGCAGCCAAGTCACTAGCGGGAACTACGAGCAGTACTTC.

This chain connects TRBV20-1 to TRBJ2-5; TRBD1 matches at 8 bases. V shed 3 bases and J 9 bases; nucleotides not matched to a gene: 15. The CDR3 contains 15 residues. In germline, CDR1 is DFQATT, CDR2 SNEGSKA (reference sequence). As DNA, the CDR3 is TGCAGTGCTAGGGACAGGGTACGGAGCAATCAGCCCCAGTACTTC. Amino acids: CSARDRVRSNQPQYF.

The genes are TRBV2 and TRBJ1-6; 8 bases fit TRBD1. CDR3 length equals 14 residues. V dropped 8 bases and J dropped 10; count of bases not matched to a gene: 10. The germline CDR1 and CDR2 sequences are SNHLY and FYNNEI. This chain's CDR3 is CASSQGAFGSPLHF. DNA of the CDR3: TGTGCCAGCTCCCAGGGGGCCTTCGGGTCACCCCTCCACTTT.